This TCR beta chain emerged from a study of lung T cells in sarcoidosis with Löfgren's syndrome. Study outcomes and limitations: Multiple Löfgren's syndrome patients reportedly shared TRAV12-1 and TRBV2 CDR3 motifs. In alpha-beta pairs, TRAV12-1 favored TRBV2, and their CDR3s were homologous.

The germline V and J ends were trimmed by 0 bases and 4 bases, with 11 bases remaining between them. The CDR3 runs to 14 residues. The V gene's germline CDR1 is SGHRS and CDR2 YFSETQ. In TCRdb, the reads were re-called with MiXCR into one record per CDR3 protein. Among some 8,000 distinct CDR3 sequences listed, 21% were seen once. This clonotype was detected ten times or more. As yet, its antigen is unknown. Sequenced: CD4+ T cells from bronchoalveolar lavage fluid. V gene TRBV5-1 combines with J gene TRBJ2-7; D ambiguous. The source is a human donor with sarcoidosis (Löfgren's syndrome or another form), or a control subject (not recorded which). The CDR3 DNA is TGCGCCAGCAGCTTGGAGCCCCTAAGGTACGAGCAGTACTTC. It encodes CASSLEPLRYEQYF.